These 12 T cell receptor beta chains were all obtained from the same sample, sequenced in a study of blood T cells in healthy people across ages. With a J-beta primer mix and a sample-barcoded 5' primer, a second PCR ran about 7 to 11 cycles. TCRdb itself ran the 5' RACE reads through MiXCR, one entry per CDR3 protein. The sample has some 790,000 distinct CDR3 sequences, around 30% seen once. Sequenced sample: blood. The receptors stem from an elderly woman in good health.

In this sample, this clonotype turned up a few times. J is TRBJ2-7 and V is TRBV20-1, with TRBD2 identical over 12 bases. With V trimmed by 0 bases and J by 7 bases, 16 bases remained unmatched. The CDR3 has 18 residues. Germline V gives CDR1 DFQATT, CDR2 SNEGSKA (reference sequence). The CDR3 nucleotides are TGCAGTGCTAGAGATACTTCATTACTAGCGGGGGGCAGTTATGAGCAGTACTTC. Translating it yields CSARDTSLLAGGSYEQYF.

This clonotype has ten or more counts. The chain is built from TRBV7-9 and TRBJ2-1; TRBD2 matches at 16 bases. The CDR3 sequence is 17 residues long. Germline lookup yields CDR1 SEHNR and CDR2 FQNEAQ (reference sequence). The J segment lost 10 bases and the V segment lost 3 bases, leaving 9 bases of the junction unmatched. The CDR3: CASSFGTSGGAKDEQFF. Written as DNA, the CDR3 is TGTGCCAGCAGCTTTGGGACTAGCGGGGGGGCCAAAGACGAGCAGTTCTTC.

This chain connects TRBV12-3 or TRBV12-4 to TRBJ2-7, with 10 positions matching TRBD1. V lost 8 bases, J lost 1 base, and 8 bases stayed unmatched. The CDR3 length is 15 residues. CDR3 coding DNA: TGTGCCAGCGCTTTTGACAGGGGGCAATCCTACGAGCAGTACTTC. Protein product: CASAFDRGQSYEQYF.

In the case of this clonotype: A much larger clonotype is one base distant, so this may be a read error. J is TRBJ1-4 and V is TRBV11-2; D is uncertain. Trimming left V 4 bases short and J 10 bases short, with 22 bases between. This CDR3 comprises 16 residues. Per the germline V gene, CDR1 is SGHAT and CDR2 is FQNNGV. CDR3 sequence reads: CASSSTWGTLGGKLFF. CDR3 nucleotide sequence: TGTGCCAGCAGCTCAACTTGGGGAACCCTAGGTGGAAAACTGTTTTTT.

Of note for this clonotype: A much larger clone differs from this one at a single base, so this may be a read error. This chain links TRBV11-2 with TRBJ2-3; TRBD2 is a possible D gene (6 bases). The CDR3 is 14 residues long. CDR1 and CDR2 (germline): SGHAT, FQNNGV. The germline V and J ends were trimmed by 10 bases and 2 bases, with 16 bases remaining between them. The CDR3 sequence: CATRTTLSTDTQYF. The CDR3 DNA sequence: TGTGCCACCAGGACTACCTTGTCCACAGATACGCAGTATTTT. Using reference TRBV11-2 and TRBJ2-3 for the parts outside the CDR3, the full variable domain is EAGVAQSPRYKIIEKRQSVAFWCNPISGHATLYWYQQILGQGPKLLIQFQNNGVVDDSQLPKDRFSAERLKGVDSTLKIQPAKLEDSAVYLCATRTTLSTDTQYFGPGTRLTVL.

Remarks on this clonotype: An end of the junction differs from the germline gene, which may be a read error. The chain joins TRBV12-3 or TRBV12-4 to TRBJ2-3, with 7 bases fitting TRBD2. The CDR3 consists of 16 residues. CDR3 DNA sequence: TGTGCCGGCAGAACCGGGACTACAACGAGAGCAGATGCGCAGTATTTT. Its protein product is CAGRTGTTTRADAQYF.

About this clonotype: This may stem from a read error, because a much larger clone lies one nucleotide away. The chain combines TRBV6-1 with TRBJ2-1; no reliable D call. The CDR3 consists of 13 residues. Germline CDR1 MNHNS, CDR2 SASEGT. Trimming removed 4 bases at V and 7 bases at J, with 11 bases between. The CDR3 is CASSAVQWNEQFF. The DNA for the CDR3 is TGTGCCAGCAGTGCCGTACAATGGAATGAGCAGTTCTTC.

This clonotype was observed at least ten times. This chain connects TRBV4-3 to TRBJ1-1; D gene uncertain. Germline V gives CDR1 LGHNA, CDR2 YSLEER. With 2 bases removed from V and 2 bases from J, the gap between germline ends came to 6 bases. The CDR3 is 13 amino acids. This CDR3 is CASSQLLNTEAFF. The CDR3 coding sequence is TGCGCCAGCAGCCAACTCTTAAACACTGAAGCTTTCTTT.

This clonotype was detected ten times or more. The chain uses TRBV5-1 and TRBJ2-3; D gene uncertain. Deletions cut 1 base from V and 2 bases from J, with 8 bases between. This CDR3 has 14 residues. Germline CDR1 reads SGHRS; CDR2 reads YFSETQ. The CDR3 reads CASSLLDPTDTQYF. The CDR3 nucleotides read TGCGCCAGCAGCTTGTTGGACCCCACAGATACGCAGTATTTT.

In its sample, this clonotype was seen many times. This chain connects TRBV21-1 to TRBJ1-2; TRBD1 is the table's D call and was not checked against the DNA. TRBV21-1 is deemed a pseudogene. The CDR3 runs 14 residues. The CDR3 sequence is CASSIRTGDYGYTF. DNA for the CDR3: TGTGCCAGCAGCATCCGGACAGGGGACTATGGCTACACCTTC.

As concerns this clonotype: A much larger clone lies one base from this, so it may be a read error. The chain employs TRBV10-3 and TRBJ2-5; TRBD1 matches at 11 bases. The V and J ends lost 4 bases and 11 bases, in that order; junction bases with no gene match: 9. Germline CDR1 reads ENHRY; CDR2 reads SYGVKD. This CDR3 is built from 14 residues. For the CDR3, the DNA is TGTGCCATCAGTGGGGACAGGGGGTCCTACGGGCAGTACTTC. This sequence encodes CAISGDRGSYGQYF.

Note on this clonotype: This may be a read error, as it is one base from a much larger clone. This chain links TRBV6-2 or TRBV6-3 with TRBJ2-7; D might be TRBD1 or TRBD2, each matching 5 bases. With 11 bases removed from V and 3 bases from J, the gap between germline ends came to 14 bases. CDR3 length: 12 residues. Germline V gene sequence: CDR1 MNHEY, CDR2 SVGEGT. CDR3: CAVRGTHYEQYF. CDR3 in DNA: TGTGCCGTCCGGGGCACGCACTACGAGCAGTACTTC.